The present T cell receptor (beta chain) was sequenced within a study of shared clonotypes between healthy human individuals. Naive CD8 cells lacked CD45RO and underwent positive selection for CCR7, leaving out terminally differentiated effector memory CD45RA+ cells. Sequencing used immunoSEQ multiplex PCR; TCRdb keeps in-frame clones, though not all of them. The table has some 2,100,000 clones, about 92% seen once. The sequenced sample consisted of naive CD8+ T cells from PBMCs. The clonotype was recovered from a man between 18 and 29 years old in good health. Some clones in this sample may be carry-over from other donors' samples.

CDR3 in amino acids: CASSPLGREGPLQETQYF. In DNA form, the CDR3 reads TGCGCCAGCAGCCCACTAGGTCGGGAGGGCCCGCTGCAAGAGACCCAGTACTTC. The rearrangement uses TRBV4-1 and TRBJ2-5; 8 positions match TRBD2. The germline V gene has CDR1 MGHRA and CDR2 YSYEKL. V was pared by 4 bases and J by 2 bases, with 15 bases of the junction left unmatched. The CDR3 is 18 amino acids.